The present entry profiles one TCR beta chain with its context. Primers used in a second PCR of about 6 to 11 cycles were a sample-barcoded 5' primer and a J-beta primer mix. A template-switch adaptor with 12 random nucleotides tagged each cDNA molecule. TCRdb redid the calling of the 5' RACE reads with MiXCR, one entry per CDR3 protein. The table lists around 900,000 distinct CDR3 sequences, 51% of them singletons. This sample was taken from a study of blood T cells in healthy people across ages. Trimming took off 7 bases at V and 2 bases at J, with 16 bases between the two ends. Germline V gene data show CDR1 as SNHLY and CDR2 as FYNNEI. This CDR3 is built from 15 residues.

The receptor comes from a woman aged 55-69 years in good health. Sample: blood. The chain couples TRBV2 to TRBJ2-3; D may be TRBD2 (6 bases). In nucleotides, the CDR3 is TGTGCCAGCAAACAGACTAGACTATCCACAGATACGCAGTATTTT. Protein product: CASKQTRLSTDTQYF.